The next 30 T cell receptor beta chains were all read from a single sample in a study of technical replicates of blood from several donors. Repertoires were generated with immunoSEQ multiplex PCR, while TCRdb's copy carries only in-frame clones and drops some. The table lists some 80,000 clones, 92% of them singletons. Sequenced material: T cells isolated from PBMCs. The receptors stem from a human donor in good health.

The rearrangement joins TRBV27 to TRBJ2-2, with 12 bases fitting TRBD2. The CDR3 consists of 17 residues. Trimming removed 1 base from V and 2 bases from J; junction bases left unmatched: 2. CDR1 and CDR2 (germline): MNHEY, SMNVEV (reference sequence). CDR3 nucleotides: TGTGCCAGCAGTTTATTAGGACTAGCGGGAAACACCGGGGAGCTGTTTTTT. Protein sequence: CASSLLGLAGNTGELFF.

This chain links TRBV29-1 with TRBJ2-1; 8 positions agree with TRBD2. V dropped 6 bases and J dropped 7; count of bases not matched to a gene: 11. CDR1 and CDR2 from the germline V gene are SQVTM and ANQGSEA. The CDR3 loop spans 14 amino acids. CDR3 nucleotide sequence: TGCAGCGTCCGCGCGGGAGGTAATAGGAATGAGCAGTTCTTC. Its protein product is CSVRAGGNRNEQFF.

The chain combines TRBV29-1 with TRBJ2-1; TRBD2 matches 11 bases. The CDR3 is 23 amino acids. V shed 5 bases, J shed 0 bases, and the junction held 27 bases outside the gene matches. CDR1 and CDR2 (germline): SQVTM, ANQGSEA. The DNA for the CDR3 is TGCAGCGTTCGCCGTCAATGGCACACAGTCCCGGGACTAGCGGAAACCTCCTACAATGAGCAGTTCTTC. This translates into CSVRRQWHTVPGLAETSYNEQFF.

This chain connects TRBV11-3 to TRBJ2-6; no clear D. With 6 bases removed from V and 0 bases from J, the gap between germline ends came to 9 bases. This CDR3 has 15 amino acids. Germline CDR1 SGHNT, CDR2 YENEEA. In DNA form, the CDR3 reads TGTGCCAGCAGTTTCACTTACTCTGGGGCCAACGTCCTGACTTTC. Its translation: CASSFTYSGANVLTF.

In its sample, this clone was seen once. The chain employs TRBV5-5 and TRBJ2-7, with D unresolved. The V gene lost 1 base and the J gene lost 0 bases, with 11 bases spanning the gap. Per the germline V gene, CDR1 is SGHKS and CDR2 is YYEKEE (reference sequence). The CDR3 consists of 15 residues. In DNA, the CDR3 is TGTGCCAGCAGCTTGAGTCCGGCTAGCTCCTACGAGCAGTACTTC. Protein product: CASSLSPASSYEQYF. Full variable domain (remainder filled in from reference TRBV5-5 and TRBJ2-7): DAGVTQSPTHLIKTRGQQVTLRCSPISGHKSVSWYQQVLGQGPQFIFQYYEKEERGRGNFPDRFSARQFPNYSSELNVNALLLGDSALYLCASSLSPASSYEQYFGPGTRLTVT.

CDR3 loop: CASTRDSGSYNEQFF. Here the CDR3 DNA reads TGTGCCAGCACCCGGGACTCTGGCTCCTACAATGAGCAGTTCTTC. The V call is TRBV2, the J call TRBJ2-1, with a possible D match to TRBD2 (6 bases). CDR1 and CDR2 (germline): SNHLY, FYNNEI. The V end was cut by 7 bases, the J end by 0 bases, with 13 bases between. The CDR3 extends over 15 amino acids.

The chain recombines TRBV5-1 with TRBJ2-5, with 7 bases fitting TRBD2. The CDR3 has 16 residues. Germline V gives CDR1 SGHRS, CDR2 YFSETQ. J gave up 3 bases and V 0 bases, and 8 bases lay outside the gene matches. The CDR3 sequence is CASSLDRFGREETQYF. The CDR3 DNA reads as TGCGCCAGCAGCTTGGACCGCTTTGGGAGGGAAGAGACCCAGTACTTC.

This chain uses TRBV6-6 with TRBJ2-7, with TRBD1 matching 9 bases. The CDR3 consists of 13 residues. V shed 6 bases and J 5 bases; nucleotides not matched to a gene: 5. CDR1 is MNHNY, CDR2 SVGAGI, per germline (reference sequence). CDR3 in amino acids: CASSSTGGDEQYF. CDR3 DNA: TGTGCCAGCAGCAGCACAGGGGGCGACGAGCAGTACTTC.

This clone was seen once. This chain connects TRBV4-1 to TRBJ2-2; unclear D gene. The V end was cut by 1 base, the J end by 1 base, with 10 bases between. The germline V gene encodes CDR1 MGHRA and CDR2 YSYEKL. This CDR3 is 16 amino acids long. The CDR3 spells CASSQGPRGNTGELFF. CDR3 in DNA: TGCGCCAGCAGCCAAGGCCCGCGAGGGAACACCGGGGAGCTGTTTTTT.

The chain has TRBV5-1 and TRBJ2-5; TRBD1 matches 12 bases. Germline CDR1 and CDR2: SGHRS and YFSETQ. J lost 4 bases, V lost 4 bases, and 5 bases had no gene match. CDR3 length: 15 amino acids. The CDR3 nucleotides read TGCGCCAGCAGCCCCGGGACAGGGGGCGCAGAGACCCAGTACTTC. Translated, it gives CASSPGTGGAETQYF.

The J gene is TRBJ1-5, the V gene TRBV5-1, with TRBD1 matching 7 bases. The CDR3 has 15 amino acids. Germline CDR1 SGHRS, CDR2 YFSETQ. Trimming took 4 bases from V and 3 from J; bases not matched to a gene: 7. The CDR3 DNA follows: TGCGCCAGCAGCATAACAGGGGCCATCAATCAGCCCCAGCATTTT. Translated: CASSITGAINQPQHF.

V and J are TRBV7-9 and TRBJ2-3; TRBD2 might be the D (5 bases). V gave up 3 bases and J gave up 3 bases, with 13 bases separating them. Germline CDR1 is SEHNR and CDR2 is FQNEAQ (reference sequence). This CDR3 has 15 amino acids. CDR3 loop: CASSLDLTRTDTQYF. The CDR3 coding sequence is TGTGCCAGCAGCTTGGATCTCACTAGGACAGATACGCAGTATTTT.

The chain employs TRBV11-2 and TRBJ2-3; unclear D gene. Germline V lookup: CDR1 SGHAT, CDR2 FQNNGV. Trimming shortened V by 2 bases and J by 5 bases, and 8 bases separated the two germline ends. CDR3 length: 13 residues. The CDR3 protein is CASSLSRGDTQYF. CDR3 in DNA: TGTGCCAGCAGCTTAAGCCGAGGAGATACGCAGTATTTT. The variable domain in full, with the rest retrieved from reference TRBV11-2 and TRBJ2-3, is EAGVAQSPRYKIIEKRQSVAFWCNPISGHATLYWYQQILGQGPKLLIQFQNNGVVDDSQLPKDRFSAERLKGVDSTLKIQPAKLEDSAVYLCASSLSRGDTQYFGPGTRLTVL.

The chain uses TRBV6-5 and TRBJ1-1; 8 nucleotides align to TRBD1. The CDR3 length is 15 residues. Germline CDR1 and CDR2: MNHEY and SVGAGI. The V gene end was trimmed by 6 bases and the J gene end by 0 bases; junction bases not matched to a gene: 6. The DNA for the CDR3 is TGTGCCAGCAGCTCCGGGACAGGCATGAACACTGAAGCTTTCTTT. Translation gives CASSSGTGMNTEAFF.

This clone was picked up one time. J is TRBJ2-5 and V is TRBV5-4; 9 positions agree with TRBD2. CDR1 SGHNT and CDR2 YYREEE come from the germline V gene (reference sequence). The CDR3 loop spans 18 amino acids. V lost 2 bases to trimming and J lost 2 bases; unmatched junction nucleotides: 13. CDR3 nucleotides: TGTGCCAGCAGCTTATCTATGAGTAGCGGGGGAGATCAAGAGACCCAGTACTTC. Its protein product is CASSLSMSSGGDQETQYF.

The V gene is TRBV5-8, the J gene TRBJ2-7, with a possible D match to TRBD1 (7 bases). The CDR3 has 15 amino acids. Germline assignment: CDR1 SGHTS and CDR2 YDEGEE. V shed 5 bases and J shed 3 bases, with 18 bases lying between them. The CDR3 nucleotides read TGTGCCAGCAGTCAGGCGGGGACAGTGTTCTACGAGCAGTACTTC. This codes for CASSQAGTVFYEQYF.

The chain recombines TRBV21-1 with TRBJ2-7; TRBD2, the table's D call, lacks a check against the DNA. TRBV21-1 is a listed pseudogene. This CDR3 is 14 amino acids long. For the CDR3, the DNA is TGTGCCACTCCAAGAGAGAGACTAGCGGGAAGCAAGTACTTC. It yields the protein CATPRERLAGSKYF.

This chain joins TRBV5-1 and TRBJ1-2; TRBD1 is a possible D gene (5 bases). Germline values: CDR1 SGHRS, CDR2 YFSETQ. V gave up 2 bases and J gave up 2 bases, with 13 bases separating them. The CDR3 is 15 amino acids. The CDR3 protein is CASSLSAGNNYGYTF. DNA of the CDR3: TGCGCCAGCAGCTTAAGCGCAGGGAACAACTATGGCTACACCTTC.

V gene TRBV11-1 combines with J gene TRBJ1-1; tentative D call: TRBD1 (6 bases). Per the germline V gene, CDR1 is SGHAT and CDR2 is FQDESV (reference sequence). Trimming pared 5 bases from V and 0 bases from J, leaving 10 bases between. The CDR3 spans 14 residues. The CDR3 DNA sequence: TGTGCCAGCAGCGCCCGGGACATGAACACTGAAGCTTTCTTT. Translating gives CASSARDMNTEAFF.

The chain employs TRBV30 and TRBJ2-3, with 8 bases fitting TRBD2. CDR1 and CDR2 from the germline V gene are GTSNPN and SVGIG (reference sequence). The CDR3 runs 13 residues. The V segment lost 5 bases and the J segment 1 base; nucleotides outside the gene matches: 2. This CDR3 is CAWGRGGTDTQYF. Here the CDR3 DNA reads TGTGCCTGGGGGCGGGGGGGCACAGATACGCAGTATTTT.

The V call is TRBV12-5, the J call TRBJ1-5; weak D call: TRBD1 (5 bases). The CDR3 covers 17 residues. The germline gives CDR1 LGHNT, CDR2 FRNRAP. Deletions cut 3 bases from V and 0 bases from J, with 15 bases between. The CDR3 loop is CASGFVPGPYSNQPQHF. In nucleotides, the CDR3 is TGTGCTAGTGGTTTCGTTCCAGGGCCTTATAGCAATCAGCCCCAGCATTTT.

This rearrangement joins TRBV15 to TRBJ1-3; the match to TRBD1 covers 10 bases. CDR1 and CDR2 from the germline V gene are LNHNV and YYDKDF (reference sequence). CDR3 length: 19 amino acids. V shed 0 bases, J shed 0 bases, and the junction held 8 bases outside the gene matches. The CDR3 sequence: CATSRDLAGTGDSGNTIYF. The CDR3 DNA sequence: TGTGCCACCAGCAGAGATCTCGCCGGGACAGGGGACTCTGGAAACACCATATATTTT.

The genes are TRBV20-1 and TRBJ2-3, with a tentative D call TRBD2 (6 bases). Germline CDR1 DFQATT, CDR2 SNEGSKA (reference sequence). With 2 bases removed from V and 13 bases from J, the gap between germline ends came to 13 bases. There are 11 residues in the CDR3. The CDR3 reads CSARPGDSEYF. In DNA form, the CDR3 reads TGCAGTGCTAGACCGGGAGATAGCGAGTATTTT.

The chain is built from TRBV27 and TRBJ1-4; D possibly corresponds to TRBD1 (6 bases). Trimming stripped 7 bases from V and 8 bases from J, with 20 bases between. The CDR3 runs to 15 residues. The V gene's germline CDR1 is MNHEY and CDR2 SMNVEV (reference sequence). CDR3 protein: CASKPPGVSGEKLFF. The CDR3, as DNA: TGTGCCAGCAAACCCCCAGGGGTATCAGGGGAAAAACTGTTTTTT.

This sequence joins TRBV6-5 and TRBJ2-3; 10 bases match TRBD2. V shed 6 bases, J shed 6 bases, and the junction held 9 bases outside the gene matches. The CDR3 runs to 15 residues. Germline loops: CDR1 MNHEY, CDR2 SVGAGI. CDR3 protein: CASSPSGGAGDTQYF. Here the CDR3 DNA reads TGTGCCAGCAGCCCGAGCGGGGGGGCTGGGGATACGCAGTATTTT.

This chain uses TRBV4-1 with TRBJ2-3, with D maybe TRBD2 (5 bases). Germline CDR1 and CDR2: MGHRA and YSYEKL. Trimming stripped 0 bases from V and 5 bases from J, with 12 bases between. This CDR3 has 15 residues. The DNA for the CDR3 is TGCGCCAGCAGCCAAGACGGGTCAGGAGGAGATACGCAGTATTTT. Translated, it gives CASSQDGSGGDTQYF.

The chain uses TRBV18 and TRBJ1-1; D is unresolved. There are 12 residues in the CDR3. Germline CDR1 is KGHSH and CDR2 is LQKENI. Trimming took 6 bases from V and 8 from J, leaving 13 bases between them. The CDR3 is CASSPPSFEAFF. DNA of the CDR3: TGTGCCAGCTCCCCCCCCTCGTTCGAAGCTTTCTTT.

The rearrangement joins TRBV27 to TRBJ1-1; TRBD1 agrees at 9 bases. This CDR3 is built from 13 residues. V lost 6 bases, J lost 6 bases, and 5 bases stayed unmatched. Germline CDR1 reads MNHEY; CDR2 reads SMNVEV (reference sequence). As DNA, the CDR3 is TGTGCCAGCAGACGTGACAGGGGGGCTGAAGCTTTCTTT. Encoded protein: CASRRDRGAEAFF.

The chain carries TRBV10-2 and TRBJ1-1, with 7 bases aligning to TRBD1. Germline V gives CDR1 WSHSY, CDR2 SAAADI. This CDR3 region has 14 residues. The V and J ends lost 7 bases and 5 bases, in that order; junction bases with no gene match: 10. Here the CDR3 DNA reads TGCGCCAGCATTATGAACAGGGGTGGGACTGAAGCTTTCTTT. It specifies CASIMNRGGTEAFF.

The rearrangement joins TRBV4-1 to TRBJ1-1, with 7 positions matching TRBD1. Germline-derived CDR1 and CDR2 are MGHRA and YSYEKL. This CDR3 has 14 residues. With V trimmed by 0 bases and J by 4 bases, 2 bases remained unmatched. CDR3: CASSQEDRITEAFF. Written as DNA, the CDR3 is TGCGCCAGCAGCCAAGAGGACAGGATCACTGAAGCTTTCTTT.